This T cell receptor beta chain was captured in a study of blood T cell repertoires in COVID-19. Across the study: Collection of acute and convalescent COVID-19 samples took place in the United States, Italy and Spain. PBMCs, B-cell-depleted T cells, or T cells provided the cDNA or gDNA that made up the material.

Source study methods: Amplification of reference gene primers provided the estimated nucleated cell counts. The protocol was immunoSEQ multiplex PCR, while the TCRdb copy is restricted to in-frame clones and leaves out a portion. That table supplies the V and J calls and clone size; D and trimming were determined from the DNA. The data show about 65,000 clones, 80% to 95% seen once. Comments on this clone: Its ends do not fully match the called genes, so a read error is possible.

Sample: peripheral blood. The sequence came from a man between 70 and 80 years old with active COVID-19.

The CDR3 sequence: CASLTGTSPHF. CDR3 sequence (DNA): TGTGCCAGCCTAACCGGGACTAGCCCCCATTTT. This chain joins TRBV6-6 and TRBJ2-3, with 9 bases identical to TRBD2. The CDR3 runs to 11 residues. Germline CDR1 reads MNHNY; CDR2 reads SVGAGI (reference sequence).